These 8 T cell receptor beta chains were all obtained from the same sample, sequenced in a study of CD8 T cells in ankylosing spondylitis. The antigens these receptors bind are not known. Study-wide points: Apparently characteristic of ankylosing spondylitis blood was a TCR beta motif (under ten highly homologous variants).

Using its own MiXCR run on the 5' RACE reads, TCRdb lists one record per CDR3 protein. The table records approximately 150,000 distinct CDR3 sequences, 17% of them present only once. Material: blood, either unsorted or a sorted T cell fraction (not recorded which). The origin of the receptors is a male donor with ankylosing spondylitis.

The chain couples TRBV27 to TRBJ2-1; TRBD1 matches at 8 bases. The ends lost 2 bases at V and 0 bases at J; junction bases unmatched: 6. Germline V CDR1 and CDR2: MNHEY, SMNVEV (reference sequence). This CDR3 contains 17 residues. The CDR3 nucleotides read TGTGCCAGCAGTTTAGCGTGGGACAGGAGCTCCTACAATGAGCAGTTCTTC. It specifies CASSLAWDRSSYNEQFF.

This clonotype was counted many times. This rearrangement joins TRBV12-3 or TRBV12-4 to TRBJ2-1, with 8 nucleotides matching TRBD2. With V trimmed by 6 bases and J by 3 bases, 16 bases remained unmatched. The CDR3 runs 18 residues. This CDR3 reads CASSSKGLGELDYNEQFF. Written as DNA, the CDR3 is TGTGCCAGCAGCTCCAAGGGACTAGGGGAGCTTGACTACAATGAGCAGTTCTTC.

This clonotype was found a few times. The chain combines TRBV4-1 with TRBJ1-2, with D possibly matching TRBD1 (5 bases). CDR1 is MGHRA and CDR2 is YSYEKL in the germline V gene. V gave up 0 bases and J gave up 6 bases, with 8 bases separating them. This CDR3 comprises 13 residues. In nucleotides, the CDR3 is TGCGCCAGCAGCCAAGATTGGGGCGATGGCTACACCTTC. Its translation: CASSQDWGDGYTF.

The CDR3 nucleotides read TGCGCCAGCAGCTGGACTAGCGGGAGTTTCTACGAGCAGTACTTC. Encoded protein: CASSWTSGSFYEQYF. The chain has TRBV5-1 and TRBJ2-7; TRBD2 agrees at 13 bases. The CDR3 spans 15 residues. Trimming cost V 3 bases and J 3 bases; bases outside gene matches: 3. Germline CDR1 SGHRS, CDR2 YFSETQ.

The V gene is TRBV7-9, the J gene TRBJ2-7; 10 positions match TRBD2. The V segment lost 5 bases and the J segment 2 bases; nucleotides outside the gene matches: 6. The CDR3 contains 15 residues. Germline V lookup: CDR1 SEHNR, CDR2 FQNEAQ (reference sequence). The CDR3 nucleotides are TGTGCCAGCAGCGGAACGCTAGCGGGAGCCTACGAGCAGTACTTC. Protein sequence: CASSGTLAGAYEQYF.

The chain joins TRBV29-1 to TRBJ1-1, with D maybe TRBD1 (6 bases). Germline values: CDR1 SQVTM, CDR2 ANQGSEA. The CDR3 totals 15 residues. CDR3 nucleotide sequence: TGCACCCTACCCCCCTACAGGGTCAGTCGAACTGAAGCTTTCTTT. Encoded protein: CTLPPYRVSRTEAFF.

This chain uses TRBV6-5 with TRBJ2-3; TRBD2 matches at 11 bases. The germline V gene has CDR1 MNHEY and CDR2 SVGAGI. The CDR3 sequence is 16 residues long. V shed 2 bases and J 3 bases; nucleotides not matched to a gene: 4. In DNA, the CDR3 is TGTGCCAGCAGTTACACTAGCGGGAGTATAACAGATACGCAGTATTTT. Its protein is CASSYTSGSITDTQYF.

The V and J genes are TRBV27 and TRBJ2-7; D might be TRBD1 or TRBD2, each matching 5 bases. Looked up from germline, CDR1 is MNHEY and CDR2 is SMNVEV (reference sequence). The CDR3 is 17 residues long. Trimming took 4 bases from V and 4 from J, leaving 23 bases between them. CDR3: CASSWGFQGESVYEQYF. In DNA, the CDR3 is TGTGCCAGCAGTTGGGGATTTCAGGGAGAAAGCGTGTACGAGCAGTACTTC.